A single sample is the source of the 24 T cell receptor beta chains below, sequenced in a study of blood T cell repertoires in COVID-19. Produced via immunoSEQ multiplex PCR; TCRdb's table is partial and in-frame only. The sample comprises hundreds of thousands of clones, around 85% of which are singletons, and over 7.5% rests with the top ten. The sample taken for sequencing was PBMCs or T cells enriched from blood (not recorded which). The receptors were gathered from a woman between 50 and 59 years old with acute COVID-19.

J is TRBJ2-7 and V is TRBV7-9; possibly TRBD1 for D (6 bases). This CDR3 is built from 11 residues. Germline V lookup: CDR1 SEHNR, CDR2 FQNEAQ (reference sequence). The CDR3 DNA follows: TGTGTTGTTGCAGGGGTTAACGAGCAGTACTTC. It translates to CVVAGVNEQYF.

This sequence joins TRBV7-2 and TRBJ1-2; 10 bases map to TRBD1. CDR3 length equals 14 residues. Germline V lookup: CDR1 SGHTA, CDR2 FQGNSA. The J segment lost 3 bases and the V segment lost 6 bases, leaving 4 bases of the junction unmatched. CDR3 bases: TGTGCCAGCAGGATGACAGGGGGCGACTATGGCTACACCTTC. Protein: CASRMTGGDYGYTF.

This sequence joins TRBV7-2 and TRBJ1-2, with 7 nucleotides matching TRBD1. The CDR3 has 15 amino acids. Germline CDR1 is SGHTA and CDR2 is FQGNSA. Unmatched junction bases numbered 14, after V lost 7 bases and J lost 6 bases. In nucleotides, the CDR3 is TGTGCCAGCACCCCGAGAGGGGGCGCTTATGATGGCTACACCTTC. Encoded protein: CASTPRGGAYDGYTF.

V gene TRBV4-2 combines with J gene TRBJ2-3, with 9 bases aligning to TRBD2. CDR1 and CDR2 (germline): LGHNA, YNFKEQ. The CDR3 sequence is 15 residues long. V lost 3 bases, J lost 5 bases, and 6 bases stayed unmatched. CDR3 DNA: TGTGCCAGCAGCCACGCGGGGGGGGGTCTAGATACGCAGTATTTT. Translating it yields CASSHAGGGLDTQYF.

In DNA, the CDR3 is TGTGCCAGCAGTTTGGTACAGGGGCCCAACTATGGCTACACCTTC. Protein product: CASSLVQGPNYGYTF. The chain joins TRBV27 to TRBJ1-2; 7 bases line up with TRBD1. J gave up 2 bases and V 3 bases, and 6 bases lay outside the gene matches. Germline CDR1 is MNHEY and CDR2 is SMNVEV (reference sequence). The CDR3 length is 15 residues.

This rearrangement joins TRBV11-3 to TRBJ2-2; unclear D gene. Germline V CDR1 and CDR2: SGHNT, YENEEA. Between the trimmed V and J ends, which lost 0 bases and 7 bases, there was a span of 9 bases. This CDR3 has 14 amino acids. CDR3 coding DNA: TGTGCCAGCAGCTTAGATCGAGGCCTCGGGGAGCTGTTTTTT. Translating it yields CASSLDRGLGELFF.

The chain couples TRBV6-5 to TRBJ2-1; 11 bases agree with TRBD2. The CDR3 sequence is 14 residues long. Germline assignment: CDR1 MNHEY and CDR2 SVGAGI. Unmatched junction bases numbered 5, after V lost 6 bases and J lost 7 bases. The CDR3 sequence is CASRVAGGRNEQFF. The CDR3 DNA reads TGTGCCAGCAGGGTAGCGGGGGGGCGGAATGAGCAGTTCTTC.

This clone was found a few times. The V gene is TRBV5-1, the J gene TRBJ1-1; D not resolved. The germline CDR1 and CDR2 sequences are SGHRS and YFSETQ. The V end was cut by 2 bases, the J end by 4 bases, with 15 bases between. The CDR3 is made up of 15 amino acids. In nucleotides, the CDR3 is TGCGCCAGCAGCTTCTCAGTCGGCCCGGGCACTGAAGCTTTCTTT. Translated: CASSFSVGPGTEAFF.

This chain joins TRBV6-1 and TRBJ1-2; unclear D gene. The CDR3 contains 14 residues. CDR1 is MNHNS and CDR2 is SASEGT in the germline V gene. Between the trimmed V and J ends, which lost 1 base and 5 bases, there was a span of 11 bases. DNA for the CDR3: TGTGCCAGCAGTGAAGGAACGGCAGCGTATGGCTACACCTTC. Translated: CASSEGTAAYGYTF.

The rearrangement uses TRBV5-1 and TRBJ1-2; D is unclear. Trimming stripped 6 bases from V and 3 bases from J, with 12 bases between. CDR1 SGHRS and CDR2 YFSETQ come from the germline V gene. The CDR3 has 13 amino acids. CDR3 sequence (DNA): TGCGCCAGCACCCCGGGGTGGGACTATGGCTACACCTTC. Translated, it gives CASTPGWDYGYTF.

The V and J genes are TRBV2 and TRBJ2-3; a weak D match, TRBD2 (6 bases). The CDR3 totals 16 residues. Germline V gene data show CDR1 as SNHLY and CDR2 as FYNNEI. Trimming took off 3 bases at V and 0 bases at J, with 13 bases between the two ends. The CDR3 sequence: CASSDWAGPSTDTQYF. In nucleotides, the CDR3 is TGTGCCAGCAGTGATTGGGCGGGGCCTAGCACAGATACGCAGTATTTT.

This clone was observed once. The chain uses TRBV7-6 and TRBJ2-3, with 7 bases aligning to TRBD1. CDR3 size: 17 residues. Germline CDR1 SGHVS, CDR2 FNYEAQ. J gave up 4 bases and V 1 base, and 11 bases lay outside the gene matches. The CDR3, as DNA: TGTGCCAGCAGCTTAGGTGGGACAGCCTCTAGAGCAGATACGCAGTATTTT. This translates into CASSLGGTASRADTQYF.

This chain links TRBV5-6 with TRBJ1-6; D is uncertain. This CDR3 spans 14 amino acids. CDR1 SGHDT and CDR2 YYEEEE come from the germline V gene. V was pared by 3 bases and J by 7 bases, with 11 bases between. The CDR3 is CASSSSLGNSPLHF. In DNA form, the CDR3 reads TGTGCCAGCAGCTCCTCACTAGGGAATTCACCCCTCCACTTT.

This clone was observed once. This chain links TRBV7-2 with TRBJ1-4, with D maybe TRBD1 (6 bases). This CDR3 has 15 amino acids. V was clipped by 3 bases and J by 0 bases, with 8 bases between them. Germline V gene sequence: CDR1 SGHTA, CDR2 FQGNSA. The DNA of the CDR3 is TGTGCCAGCAGCTTTAGGGGGACAACTAATGAAAAACTGTTTTTT. Encoded protein: CASSFRGTTNEKLFF.

The V and J genes are TRBV9 and TRBJ1-1; TRBD1 might be the D (5 bases). The CDR3 loop spans 15 amino acids. Germline V gene data show CDR1 as SGDLS and CDR2 as YYNGEE. The V gene lost 0 bases and the J gene lost 4 bases, with 13 bases spanning the gap. The CDR3 DNA sequence: TGTGCCAGCAGCGTAGGGGCTGGAGGGGTCACTGAAGCTTTCTTT. Translated: CASSVGAGGVTEAFF. Full variable domain (remainder filled in from reference TRBV9 and TRBJ1-1): DSGVTQTPKHLITATGQRVTLRCSPRSGDLSVYWYQQSLDQGLQFLIQYYNGEERAKGNILERFSAQQFPDLHSELNLSSLELGDSALYFCASSVGAGGVTEAFFGQGTRLTVV.

This clone was seen just once. This rearrangement joins TRBV2 to TRBJ2-1; 11 positions match TRBD2. The germline V gene has CDR1 SNHLY and CDR2 FYNNEI. The CDR3 is 17 amino acids. V was clipped by 5 bases and J by 7 bases; unmatched bases: 13. The CDR3 sequence: CASSLTFSGGAGNEQFF. In DNA, the CDR3 is TGTGCCAGCAGTCTGACCTTTAGCGGGGGGGCGGGTAATGAGCAGTTCTTC.

This clone was seen only a few times. The genes are TRBV9 and TRBJ1-4, with TRBD1 matching over 7 bases. The V gene's germline CDR1 is SGDLS and CDR2 YYNGEE. The CDR3 covers 15 residues. The V gene end was trimmed by 3 bases and the J gene end by 4 bases; junction bases not matched to a gene: 6. In nucleotides, the CDR3 is TGTGCCAGCAGCGCTATGACAGGGAATAATGAAAAACTGTTTTTT. It yields the protein CASSAMTGNNEKLFF. The full variable domain, with the rest looked up from reference TRBV9 and TRBJ1-4, is DSGVTQTPKHLITATGQRVTLRCSPRSGDLSVYWYQQSLDQGLQFLIQYYNGEERAKGNILERFSAQQFPDLHSELNLSSLELGDSALYFCASSAMTGNNEKLFFGSGTQLSVL.

This chain joins TRBV7-2 and TRBJ2-1, with 14 bases aligning to TRBD2. Germline-derived CDR1 and CDR2 are SGHTA and FQGNSA. The CDR3 runs to 15 residues. Germline trimming cut 10 bases from V and 7 bases from J; bases unmatched to any gene: 9. The DNA for the CDR3 is TGTGCCACCAACGTCGGGACTAGCGGGGGAAATGAGCAGTTCTTC. This gives the protein CATNVGTSGGNEQFF.

This chain joins TRBV9 and TRBJ1-5; TRBD1 agrees at 7 bases. The CDR3 consists of 13 residues. The junction had 3 bases not matched to a gene; V was cut back by 4 bases and J by 5 bases. Per the germline V gene, CDR1 is SGDLS and CDR2 is YYNGEE. CDR3 residues: CASSTTGDQPQHF. The CDR3, as DNA: TGTGCCAGCAGCACAACAGGGGATCAGCCCCAGCATTTT.

This clone has more than one count but fewer than ten. The gene calls are TRBV9 and TRBJ2-5, with 12 nucleotides matching TRBD2. Germline V gives CDR1 SGDLS, CDR2 YYNGEE. V lost 4 bases, J lost 2 bases, and 9 bases stayed unmatched. The CDR3 covers 17 residues. Here the CDR3 reads CASSSRTSGVLQETQYF. CDR3 nucleotide sequence: TGTGCCAGCAGCTCCAGGACTAGCGGGGTCCTTCAAGAGACCCAGTACTTC.

This sequence joins TRBV9 and TRBJ1-2; D not resolved. CDR3 length equals 15 residues. Germline CDR1 is SGDLS and CDR2 is YYNGEE. V was pared by 0 bases and J by 0 bases, with 9 bases between. CDR3 sequence reads: CASSVDPIANYGYTF. CDR3 nucleotides: TGTGCCAGCAGCGTAGACCCCATAGCTAACTATGGCTACACCTTC.

The chain has TRBV27 and TRBJ1-4; D is uncertain. Trimming stripped 5 bases from V and 5 bases from J, with 12 bases between. The germline V gene encodes CDR1 MNHEY and CDR2 SMNVEV (reference sequence). The CDR3 is made up of 14 amino acids. CDR3 in DNA: TGTGCCAGCAGTCGGGGATTAGGGAATGAAAAACTGTTTTTT. As protein: CASSRGLGNEKLFF.

This clone was seen only once. The gene calls are TRBV19 and TRBJ1-5; 10 bases match TRBD1. The CDR3 runs to 17 residues. After removal of 6 bases from V and 2 bases from J, the junction contained 10 bases not matched to a gene. Germline V lookup: CDR1 LNHDA, CDR2 SQIVND (reference sequence). CDR3 in amino acids: CASSGRGDRGRNQPQHF. CDR3 nucleotides: TGTGCCAGTAGCGGGAGGGGGGACAGGGGTCGCAATCAGCCCCAGCATTTT.

This clone was seen only a few times. This sequence joins TRBV12-3 or TRBV12-4 and TRBJ1-2; D is ambiguous. V lost 2 bases and J lost 6, with 7 bases in between. This CDR3 comprises 12 residues. The DNA for the CDR3 is TGTGCCAGCAGTTTATATGAGAATGGCTACACCTTC. Residues: CASSLYENGYTF.